The TCR beta chain described here comes from a study of blood T cells in healthy people across ages. The sample holds a few counts of this clonotype. Its specificity is unknown. The study's findings and limits: Naive CD4+ cell counts and diversity both ran higher in long-lived than in aged donors.

Staff drew roughly 10 milliliters of peripheral blood from each donor. They isolated at least 7 million PBMCs from each sample. CDR3 size: 15 residues. Per the germline V gene, CDR1 is MNHEY and CDR2 is SMNVEV (reference sequence). With 3 bases removed from V and 4 bases from J, the gap between germline ends came to 15 bases. Next came a second PCR, run for about 7 to 12 cycles, which used a sample-barcoded 5' primer along with a J-beta primer mix. The authors tagged each cDNA molecule using a template-switch adaptor with 12 random nucleotides. From the 5' RACE reads, TCRdb called clonotypes with MiXCR, one entry per CDR3 protein. The table has 790,000 or so distinct CDR3 sequences, 45% to 70% seen once; the top ten hold under 30%.

Specimen: blood. The chain combines TRBV27 with TRBJ1-2; D perhaps matches TRBD1 (5 bases). The source is a man aged 35 to 55 in good health. CDR3 coding DNA: TGTGCCAGCAGTTTCCGGGCGGGACCTCCCTATGGCTACACCTTC. Its translation is CASSFRAGPPYGYTF.